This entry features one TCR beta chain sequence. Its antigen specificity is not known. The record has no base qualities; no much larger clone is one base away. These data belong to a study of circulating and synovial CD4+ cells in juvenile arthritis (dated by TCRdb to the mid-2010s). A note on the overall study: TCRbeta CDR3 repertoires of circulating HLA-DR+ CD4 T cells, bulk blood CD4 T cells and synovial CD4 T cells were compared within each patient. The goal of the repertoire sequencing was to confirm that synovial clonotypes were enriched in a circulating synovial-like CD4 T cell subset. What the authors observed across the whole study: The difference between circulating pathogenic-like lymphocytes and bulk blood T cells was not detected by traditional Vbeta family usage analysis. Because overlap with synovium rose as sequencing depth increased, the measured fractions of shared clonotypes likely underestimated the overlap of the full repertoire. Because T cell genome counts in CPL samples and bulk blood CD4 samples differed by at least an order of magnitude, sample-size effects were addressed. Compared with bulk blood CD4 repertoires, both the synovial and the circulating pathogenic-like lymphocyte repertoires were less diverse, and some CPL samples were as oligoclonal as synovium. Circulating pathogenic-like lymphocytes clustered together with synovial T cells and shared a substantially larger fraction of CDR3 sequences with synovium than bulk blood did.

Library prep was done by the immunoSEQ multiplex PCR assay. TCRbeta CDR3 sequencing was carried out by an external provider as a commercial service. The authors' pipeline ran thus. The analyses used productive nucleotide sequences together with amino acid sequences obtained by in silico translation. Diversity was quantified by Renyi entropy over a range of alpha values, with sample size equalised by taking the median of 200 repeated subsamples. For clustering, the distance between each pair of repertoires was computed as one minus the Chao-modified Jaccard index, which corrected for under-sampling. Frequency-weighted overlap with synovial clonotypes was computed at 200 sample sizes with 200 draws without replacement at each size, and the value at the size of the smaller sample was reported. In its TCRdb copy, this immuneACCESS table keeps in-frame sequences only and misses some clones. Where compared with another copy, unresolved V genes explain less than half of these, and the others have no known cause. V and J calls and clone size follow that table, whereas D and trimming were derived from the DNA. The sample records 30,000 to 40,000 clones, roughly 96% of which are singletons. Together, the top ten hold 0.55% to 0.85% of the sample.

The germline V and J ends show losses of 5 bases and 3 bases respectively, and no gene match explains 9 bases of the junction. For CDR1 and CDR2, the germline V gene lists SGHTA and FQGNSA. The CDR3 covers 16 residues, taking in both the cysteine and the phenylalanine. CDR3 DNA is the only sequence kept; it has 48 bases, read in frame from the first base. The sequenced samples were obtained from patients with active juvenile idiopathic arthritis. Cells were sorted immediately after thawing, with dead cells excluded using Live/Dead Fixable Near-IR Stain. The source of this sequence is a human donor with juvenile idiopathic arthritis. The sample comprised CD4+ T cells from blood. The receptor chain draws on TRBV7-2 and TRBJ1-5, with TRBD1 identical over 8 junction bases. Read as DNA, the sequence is TGTGCCAGCAGCCCTCGGACAGGGTGGGACAATCAGCCCCAGCATTTT. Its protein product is CASSPRTGWDNQPQHF.